Shown below are 9 T cell receptor beta chains from a single sample sequenced in a study of blood T cells in healthy people across ages. A sample-barcoded 5' primer and a J-beta primer mix were used in a second PCR of about 7 to 11 cycles. Each CDR3 protein gets one entry after TCRdb re-called the 5' RACE reads with MiXCR. The sample includes about 1,400,000 distinct CDR3 sequences, roughly 45% of them seen just once. The sample comprised blood. The source is a woman between 18 and 29 years old in good health.

This clonotype appeared a few times. The CDR3 protein is CASSYSGTGGAWETQYF. DNA of the CDR3: TGTGCCAGCAGTTACTCCGGAACAGGGGGCGCTTGGGAGACCCAGTACTTC. The V gene is TRBV6-5, the J gene TRBJ2-5; 9 bases fit TRBD1. Trimming took 0 bases from V and 5 from J; bases not matched to a gene: 10. The CDR3 runs to 17 residues. Germline V gene data show CDR1 as MNHEY and CDR2 as SVGAGI.

About this clonotype itself: It may be a read error: a sequence one base away is much more abundant. CDR3 protein: CAGSDSAYEQYF. The CDR3 region has the DNA TGTGCCGGCAGCGACTCTGCCTACGAGCAGTACTTC. This chain uses TRBV6-2 or TRBV6-3 with TRBJ2-7; D remains ambiguous. In germline, CDR1 is MNHEY, CDR2 SVGEGT. CDR3 length: 12 residues.

This clonotype was recorded once. The J gene is TRBJ2-7, the V gene TRBV27, with TRBD1 matching over 10 bases. The CDR3 totals 16 residues. V was pared by 6 bases and J by 10 bases, with 18 bases of the junction left unmatched. From germline, CDR1 is MNHEY and CDR2 SMNVEV (reference sequence). CDR3 bases: TGTGCCAGCAGAGAGTTCGGACAGGGGGTAGGTAATGAACAGTACTTC. It is translated as CASREFGQGVGNEQYF.

The genes are TRBV20-1 and TRBJ2-1; TRBD2 aligns across 8 bases. V lost 0 bases, J lost 0 bases, and 7 bases stayed unmatched. The CDR3 totals 17 residues. Per the germline V gene, CDR1 is DFQATT and CDR2 is SNEGSKA (reference sequence). The CDR3 reads CSARDVASGPSYNEQFF. The DNA of the CDR3 is TGCAGTGCTAGAGATGTCGCTAGCGGGCCCTCCTACAATGAGCAGTTCTTC.

This clonotype was seen a few times. The V and J genes are TRBV6-2 or TRBV6-3 and TRBJ2-7; TRBD2 matches at 11 bases. The germline CDR1 and CDR2 sequences are MNHEY and SVGEGT. This CDR3 is 16 amino acids long. V was clipped by 4 bases and J by 0 bases; unmatched bases: 5. The CDR3 DNA follows: TGTGCCAGCAGTTCCTATACTAGCGGGAGCTCCTACGAGCAGTACTTC. It translates to CASSSYTSGSSYEQYF.

The V call is TRBV20-1, the J call TRBJ2-1; 7 bases line up with TRBD2. Germline CDR1 and CDR2: DFQATT and SNEGSKA (reference sequence). With 6 bases clipped from V and 5 bases from J, the junction kept 10 bases outside the gene matches. The CDR3 spans 14 residues. In nucleotides, the CDR3 is TGCAGTGCGAGGACCGGGACTATAGACAATGAGCAGTTCTTC. Residues: CSARTGTIDNEQFF.

In regard to this clonotype: Relative to the germline gene, one junction end is altered; a read error may explain this. V and J are TRBV7-2 and TRBJ2-2, with 7 nucleotides matching TRBD2. This CDR3 has 13 amino acids. Germline CDR1 and CDR2: SGHTA and FQGNSA. CDR3 amino acids: CASSLAEGLELFF. CDR3 DNA: TGTGCCAGCAGCCTAGCGGAGGGGCTGGAGCTGTTTTTT.

The chain carries TRBV7-2 and TRBJ1-5; D is uncertain. V lost 1 base to trimming and J lost 5 bases, with 6 bases between them. CDR1 is SGHTA and CDR2 is FQGNSA in the germline V gene. The CDR3 covers 13 residues. CDR3 nucleotide sequence: TGTGCCAGCAGCTTAGACATAGATCAGCCCCAGCATTTT. Its translation is CASSLDIDQPQHF.

DNA for the CDR3: TGTGCCAGCAGTGAGACAGGGTTCTGGAACGAGCAGTACTTC. Its translation is CASSETGFWNEQYF. The gene calls are TRBV12-3 or TRBV12-4 and TRBJ2-4, with TRBD1 identical over 7 bases. Matching the DNA end better, TRBJ2-7 makes the J call doubtful. There are 14 residues in the CDR3.